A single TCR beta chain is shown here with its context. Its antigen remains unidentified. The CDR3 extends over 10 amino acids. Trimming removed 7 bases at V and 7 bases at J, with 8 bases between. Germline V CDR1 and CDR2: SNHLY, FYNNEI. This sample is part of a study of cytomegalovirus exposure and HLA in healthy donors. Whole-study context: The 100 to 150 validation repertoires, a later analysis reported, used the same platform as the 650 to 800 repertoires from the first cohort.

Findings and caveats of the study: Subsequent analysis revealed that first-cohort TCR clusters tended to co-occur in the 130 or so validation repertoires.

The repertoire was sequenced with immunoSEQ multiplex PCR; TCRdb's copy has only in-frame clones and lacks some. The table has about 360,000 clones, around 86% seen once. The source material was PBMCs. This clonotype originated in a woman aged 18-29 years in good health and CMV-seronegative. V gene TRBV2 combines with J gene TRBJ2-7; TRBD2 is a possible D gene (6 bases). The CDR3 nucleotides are TGTGCCAGCATTGGGGGGGAGCAGTACTTC. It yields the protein CASIGGEQYF.